The 12 T cell receptor beta chains listed next were all sequenced from one sample in a study of Ad26.COV2.S vaccination and SARS-CoV-2 variants. Method: immunoSEQ multiplex PCR; TCRdb's copy keeps in-frame clones and lacks some. The repertoire holds 350,000 to 450,000 clones, approximately 81% seen once, with 3% to 4% in the top ten. Indicated treatment: some 20 received Ad26.COV2.S at low or high dose, single or two shots; several received placebo; per-sample allocation not given. Each sample was drawn 63 days after the first injection (of vaccine or placebo). Sample: peripheral blood, taken in a trial of Ad26.COV2.S vaccine versus placebo. The receptors here all came from a person aged 18 to 59 who received the Ad26.COV2.S COVID-19 vaccine or a placebo.

The chain links TRBV7-8 to TRBJ1-1, with D perhaps matching TRBD1 (5 bases). Germline CDR1 and CDR2: SGHVS and FQNEAQ. This CDR3 has 14 residues. V was trimmed by 1 base and J by 1 base, leaving 7 bases between them. Here the CDR3 DNA reads TGTGCCAGCAGCTTAGTAGACAGGAACACTGAAGCTTTCTTT. This translates into CASSLVDRNTEAFF.

The chain uses TRBV12-5 and TRBJ2-1; the match to TRBD2 covers 11 bases. This CDR3 region has 18 residues. Per germline, CDR1 LGHNT and CDR2 FRNRAP. The junction had 11 bases not matched to a gene; V was cut back by 2 bases and J by 5 bases. CDR3 sequence: CASGLFHYLTSGDNEQFF. The CDR3 nucleotides are TGTGCTAGTGGTTTGTTCCATTACTTGACTAGCGGGGACAATGAGCAGTTCTTC.

The chain carries TRBV3-1 (or the pseudogene TRBV3-2) and TRBJ2-1; D not resolved. Trimming cost V 2 bases and J 8 bases, with 4 bases left between them. From germline, CDR1 is LGHDT and CDR2 YNNKEL (reference sequence). The CDR3 contains 11 residues. DNA of the CDR3: TGTGCCAGCAGCCAAACCCATGAGCAGTTCTTC. Its translation: CASSQTHEQFF.

DNA for the CDR3: TGTGCCAGCAGCTTGGCAGAGACTAATGAAAAACTGTTTTTT. Translating it yields CASSLAETNEKLFF. The chain links TRBV13 to TRBJ1-4, with D uncertain. CDR3 length: 14 amino acids. Per germline, CDR1 PRHDT and CDR2 FYEKMQ (reference sequence). The V and J ends lost 3 bases and 2 bases respectively, with 7 bases between them.

This clone was picked up one time. V gene TRBV27 combines with J gene TRBJ2-3; 8 bases align to TRBD2. Trimming at V came to 8 bases and at J to 5 bases, leaving 12 bases not matched to a gene. CDR3 length: 15 amino acids. The germline CDR1 and CDR2 sequences are MNHEY and SMNVEV (reference sequence). CDR3 nucleotides: TGTGCCAGCCGCCTCCAGCGGGAGTCGGTAGATACGCAGTATTTT. Its protein is CASRLQRESVDTQYF.

This chain joins TRBV25-1 and TRBJ2-2; weak D call: TRBD2 (6 bases). The germline V and J ends were trimmed by 5 bases and 5 bases, with 15 bases remaining between them. The CDR3 length is 15 residues. Germline loops: CDR1 MGHDK, CDR2 SYGVNS. CDR3 loop: CASSPVGAGTGELFF. As DNA, the CDR3 is TGTGCCAGCAGTCCAGTAGGTGCGGGGACCGGGGAGCTGTTTTTT. Complete variable domain (other parts from reference TRBV25-1 and TRBJ2-2): EADIYQTPRYLVIGTGKKITLECSQTMGHDKMYWYQQDPGMELHLIHYSYGVNSTEKGDLSSESTVSRIRTEHFPLTLESARPSHTSQYLCASSPVGAGTGELFFGEGSRLTVL.

Notes on this clone: This sample includes further DNA sequences coding for the same CDR3. V usage is TRBV18 and J usage is TRBJ2-2; D is unresolved. This CDR3 is 14 amino acids long. Trimming cost V 3 bases and J 2 bases, with 7 bases left between them. From germline, CDR1 is KGHSH and CDR2 LQKENI. This CDR3 reads CASSPDRNTGELFF. CDR3 coding DNA: TGTGCCAGCTCACCCGACCGAAACACCGGGGAGCTGTTTTTT.

This clone was recorded a few times. The chain carries TRBV11-2 and TRBJ2-5; tentative D call: TRBD1 (6 bases). This CDR3 is built from 15 residues. Deletions cut 2 bases from V and 1 base from J, with 11 bases between. CDR1 is SGHAT, CDR2 FQNNGV, per germline. Written as DNA, the CDR3 is TGTGCCAGCAGCTTAACAGGGAACGGCCAAGAGACCCAGTACTTC. Its translation: CASSLTGNGQETQYF.

Here the CDR3 DNA reads TGTGCCAGCAGCTTTCAGGGAGCCACTGAAGCTTTCTTT. Translating gives CASSFQGATEAFF. The chain employs TRBV7-2 and TRBJ1-1; D perhaps matches TRBD1 (5 bases). Looked up from germline, CDR1 is SGHTA and CDR2 is FQGNSA. V lost 3 bases and J lost 4, with 9 bases in between. The CDR3 has 13 residues.

This rearrangement joins TRBV5-1 to TRBJ1-6; D possibly corresponds to TRBD1 (6 bases). The CDR3 sequence is 15 residues long. The ends were cut back, 5 bases at V and 9 bases at J, with 18 bases in the middle. Germline CDR1 and CDR2: SGHRS and YFSETQ. The CDR3 region is CASRIEGENGSPLHF. In DNA, the CDR3 is TGCGCCAGCAGGATAGAGGGGGAAAATGGTTCACCCCTCCACTTT.

This chain joins TRBV5-4 and TRBJ1-1; TRBD1 might be the D (6 bases). The CDR3 covers 15 residues. V lost 3 bases to trimming and J lost 0 bases, with 12 bases between them. CDR1 is SGHNT and CDR2 is YYREEE in the germline V gene (reference sequence). The CDR3 sequence is CASSSGTPMNTEAFF. CDR3 nucleotide sequence: TGTGCCAGCAGCTCCGGGACACCCATGAACACTGAAGCTTTCTTT.

This chain links TRBV19 with TRBJ1-4, with a weak D call TRBD1 (6 bases). Trimming cost V 4 bases and J 5 bases, with 17 bases left between them. This CDR3 has 16 residues. Germline-derived CDR1 and CDR2 are LNHDA and SQIVND (reference sequence). This CDR3 reads CASSTLGGAGNEKLFF. The CDR3 region has the DNA TGTGCCAGTAGTACGCTAGGGGGGGCCGGGAATGAAAAACTGTTTTTT.